This entry concerns a single T cell receptor (beta chain). Sequencing used immunoSEQ multiplex PCR; TCRdb keeps in-frame clones, though not all of them. The table includes 9,500 to 15,000 clones, about two thirds detected once. Germline V gene sequence: CDR1 ENHRY, CDR2 SYGVKD. There are 11 residues in the CDR3. Deletions cut 4 bases from V and 7 bases from J, with 4 bases between. This specimen comes from a study of neoadjuvant anti-PD-1 for oral cavity cancer. Across the study: Before surgery, most patients got three to four biweekly 3 mg/kg nivolumab doses. Non-progressing patients received a fourth nivolumab dose near day 43, then surgery on days 50-56.

Time point: after neoadjuvant nivolumab, at surgical resection. PBMCs were not maintained or expanded in culture before analysis. The chain is built from TRBV10-3 and TRBJ1-4; D is uncertain. This clonotype was sampled from a person aged 35-79 years with oral cavity squamous cell carcinoma. The material was PBMCs, obtained after nivolumab (anti-PD-1) treatment. The CDR3: CAISVGEKLFF. CDR3 nucleotides: TGTGCCATCAGTGTGGGTGAAAAACTGTTTTTT.